These 3 T cell receptor beta chains came from one sample sequenced in a study of cytomegalovirus exposure and HLA in healthy donors. The PCR ran on 60 Vbeta and 13 Jbeta primers. The repertoire was sequenced with immunoSEQ multiplex PCR; TCRdb's copy has only in-frame clones and lacks some. The sample yields approximately 160,000 clones, 65% to 85% seen once. Specimen: PBMCs. Receptor source: a man aged 45-60 years in good health and CMV-seropositive.

This chain joins TRBV27 and TRBJ1-1; 7 nucleotides agree with TRBD1. V lost 7 bases, J lost 3 bases, and 8 bases stayed unmatched. Germline V gene lookup returns CDR1 MNHEY and CDR2 SMNVEV (reference sequence). The CDR3 is made up of 14 amino acids. This chain's CDR3 is CASTATGVDTEAFF. For the CDR3, the DNA is TGTGCCAGCACTGCCACAGGGGTAGACACTGAAGCTTTCTTT.

The rearrangement joins TRBV2 to TRBJ2-7; 7 positions match TRBD2. CDR1 is SNHLY and CDR2 is FYNNEI in the germline V gene. Losses at the gene ends were 7 bases for V and 0 bases for J; bases not matched to a gene: 6. The CDR3 loop spans 14 amino acids. The CDR3 region has the DNA TGTGCCAGCACTACCCAGCGGGACTCCTACGAGCAGTACTTC. Its translation is CASTTQRDSYEQYF.

The chain recombines TRBV27 with TRBJ1-5; no firm D call. V shed 5 bases and J shed 5 bases, with 13 bases lying between them. Per the germline V gene, CDR1 is MNHEY and CDR2 is SMNVEV (reference sequence). CDR3 length equals 14 residues. CDR3 sequence: CASSGLLSDQPQHF. The CDR3 coding sequence is TGTGCCAGCAGTGGTCTATTAAGTGATCAGCCCCAGCATTTT.